Listed below are T cell receptor beta chains from one sample, sequenced in a study of T cell repertoires in cytomegalovirus infection. TCRdb reprocessed the reads with MiXCR, giving one entry per CDR3 protein. The table lists approximately 300,000 distinct CDR3 sequences, 25% to 30% of them singletons. For these TCRs, the target antigens are not known. This material consisted of cultured PBMCs, taken from culture after CMV antigen stimulation. These receptors all stem from a human donor in good health (CMV status not recorded). Some clones in this sample may be carry-over from other donors' samples. Each CDR3 is given with its conserved first and last residue. The D gene is left open where the match is weak. Size tells how often a clone was seen (once, few, many) or the class of an expanded clone, and some rows leave it out.

clone size: once
D gene: TRBD2
V gene: TRBV10-3
J gene: TRBJ2-1
CDR3 protein: CAISGGGRTYNEQFF
CDR3 DNA: TGTGCCATCAGTGGCGGGGGAAGGACCTACAATGAGCAGTTCTTC

clone size: few
D gene: NA
V gene: TRBV6-6
J gene: TRBJ1-1
CDR3 protein: CASSPPETNSEAFF
CDR3 DNA: TGTGCCAGCAGTCCACCGGAGACAAACTCTGAAGCTTTCTTT

clone size: many
D gene: TRBD2
V gene: TRBV7-9
J gene: TRBJ2-1
CDR3 protein: CASSLERGGLAGTHEQFF
CDR3 DNA: TGTGCCAGCAGCTTAGAGCGAGGGGGGCTAGCGGGAACCCATGAGCAGTTCTTC

clone size: few
D gene: TRBD1
V gene: TRBV29-1
J gene: TRBJ1-1
CDR3 protein: CSGRATGATEAFF
CDR3 DNA: TGCAGCGGCCGAGCTACAGGGGCCACTGAAGCTTTCTTT

clone size: few
D gene: TRBD1
V gene: TRBV12-3/TRBV12-4
J gene: TRBJ1-2
CDR3 protein: CASSSGQVIGSYGYTF
CDR3 DNA: TGTGCCAGCAGTAGCGGACAGGTCATTGGTAGCTATGGCTACACCTTC

clone size: few
D gene: NA
V gene: TRBV6-8
J gene: TRBJ2-5
CDR3 protein: CASSLDREETQYF
CDR3 DNA: TGTGCCAGCAGCCTAGACCGAGAAGAGACCCAGTACTTC

clone size: NA
D gene: NA
V gene: TRBV2
J gene: TRBJ2-1
CDR3 protein: CASSAGVGSYNEQFF
CDR3 DNA: TGTGCCAGCAGTGCTGGGGTGGGTTCCTACAATGAGCAGTTCTTC

clone size: many
D gene: TRBD2
V gene: TRBV7-6
J gene: TRBJ2-1
CDR3 protein: CASSLTGLAGYNEQFF
CDR3 DNA: TGTGCCAGCAGCTTAACCGGACTAGCGGGATACAATGAGCAGTTCTTC

clone size: NA
D gene: NA
V gene: TRBV10-3
J gene: TRBJ1-5
CDR3 protein: CAIRAGENQPQHF
CDR3 DNA: TGTGCCATCCGCGCGGGGGAAAATCAGCCCCAGCATTTT

clone size: many
D gene: NA
V gene: TRBV7-9
J gene: TRBJ1-4
CDR3 protein: CASSRANEKLFF
CDR3 DNA: TGTGCCAGCAGCCGCGCGAATGAAAAACTGTTTTTT

clone size: NA
D gene: TRBD1
V gene: TRBV10-3
J gene: TRBJ1-4
CDR3 protein: CAIRDRGGEKLFF
CDR3 DNA: TGTGCCATCAGAGACAGGGGAGGCGAAAAACTGTTTTTT

clone size: once
D gene: TRBD1
V gene: TRBV12-5
J gene: TRBJ1-2
CDR3 protein: CASGLQTGGFYGYTF
CDR3 DNA: TGTGCTAGTGGTCTACAGACAGGGGGGTTCTATGGCTACACCTTC

clone size: many
D gene: NA
V gene: TRBV12-3/TRBV12-4
J gene: TRBJ2-2
CDR3 protein: CASSWIATGELFF
CDR3 DNA: TGTGCCAGCAGTTGGATAGCGACCGGGGAGCTGTTTTTT

clone size: few
D gene: NA
V gene: TRBV11-2
J gene: TRBJ1-1
CDR3 protein: CASSLVGYGNTEAFF
CDR3 DNA: TGTGCCAGCAGCTTAGTGGGGTATGGGAACACTGAAGCTTTCTTT

clone size: NA
D gene: NA
V gene: TRBV6-1
J gene: TRBJ2-7
CDR3 protein: CASSVGGFPYEQYF
CDR3 DNA: TGTGCCAGCAGTGTTGGGGGATTCCCCTACGAGCAGTACTTC

clone size: NA
D gene: NA
V gene: TRBV7-2
J gene: TRBJ2-2
CDR3 protein: CASSSRRTGLSGGLFF
CDR3 DNA: TGTGCCAGCAGCTCAAGGCGGACAGGACTATCCGGGGGGCTGTTTTTT

clone size: many
D gene: NA
V gene: TRBV7-2
J gene: TRBJ1-2
CDR3 protein: CASSLVSGFGINYGYTF
CDR3 DNA: TGTGCCAGCAGCTTAGTATCAGGGTTCGGGATAAACTATGGCTACACCTTC

clone size: many
D gene: NA
V gene: TRBV20-1
J gene: TRBJ2-3
CDR3 protein: CSARGPDNAQYF
CDR3 DNA: TGCAGTGCTAGAGGCCCGGATAATGCGCAGTATTTT

clone size: NA
D gene: NA
V gene: TRBV19
J gene: TRBJ1-5
CDR3 protein: CATEARHNQPQHF
CDR3 DNA: TGTGCCACCGAGGCCAGACACAATCAGCCCCAGCATTTT

clone size: few
D gene: TRBD1
V gene: TRBV6-5
J gene: TRBJ2-4
CDR3 protein: CASSKTGVLAKNIQYF
CDR3 DNA: TGTGCCAGCAGTAAGACAGGGGTCCTGGCCAAAAACATTCAGTACTTC

clone size: NA
D gene: TRBD2
V gene: TRBV24-1
J gene: TRBJ2-5
CDR3 protein: CATSDASGGAQETQYF
CDR3 DNA: TGTGCCACCAGTGATGCTAGCGGAGGTGCCCAAGAGACCCAGTACTTC

clone size: few
D gene: NA
V gene: TRBV6-5
J gene: TRBJ2-7
CDR3 protein: CASSRPGQTSYEQYF
CDR3 DNA: TGTGCCAGCAGTCGCCCTGGACAGACCTCCTACGAGCAGTACTTC

clone size: NA
D gene: NA
V gene: TRBV29-1
J gene: TRBJ1-2
CDR3 protein: CSAADSFYGYTF
CDR3 DNA: TGCAGCGCCGCGGACAGCTTCTATGGCTACACCTTC

clone size: NA
D gene: NA
V gene: TRBV12-3/TRBV12-4
J gene: TRBJ1-1
CDR3 protein: CASSLRAWDAFF
CDR3 DNA: TGTGCCAGCAGCCTTCGGGCCTGGGATGCTTTCTTT

clone size: NA
D gene: TRBD2
V gene: TRBV10-3
J gene: TRBJ2-1
CDR3 protein: CAISVTGTSGGNNEQFF
CDR3 DNA: TGTGCCATCAGTGTCACCGGGACTAGCGGGGGGAACAATGAGCAGTTCTTC

clone size: NA
D gene: TRBD2
V gene: TRBV28
J gene: TRBJ2-7
CDR3 protein: CASSREGGEQYF
CDR3 DNA: TGTGCCAGCAGTCGGGAGGGGGGCGAGCAGTACTTC

clone size: NA
D gene: TRBD2
V gene: TRBV19
J gene: TRBJ2-7
CDR3 protein: CASSIGASGRSTYEQYF
CDR3 DNA: TGTGCCAGTAGTATAGGGGCTAGCGGGAGGTCCACCTACGAGCAGTACTTC

clone size: few
D gene: NA
V gene: TRBV19
J gene: TRBJ2-1
CDR3 protein: CASSIWSSYNEQFF
CDR3 DNA: TGTGCCAGTAGTATATGGAGCTCCTACAATGAGCAGTTCTTC

clone size: few
D gene: NA
V gene: TRBV19
J gene: TRBJ1-2
CDR3 protein: CASSPRGLGYGYTF
CDR3 DNA: TGTGCCAGTAGCCCCCGTGGACTAGGCTATGGCTACACCTTC

clone size: NA
D gene: TRBD2
V gene: TRBV20-1
J gene: TRBJ2-3
CDR3 protein: CSASGAGTSGRDTQYF
CDR3 DNA: TGCAGTGCTAGTGGCGCGGGGACTAGCGGGAGGGATACGCAGTATTTT

clone size: NA
D gene: NA
V gene: TRBV7-2
J gene: TRBJ2-5
CDR3 protein: CASSEAPGIETQYF
CDR3 DNA: TGTGCCAGCAGCGAGGCTCCGGGTATAGAGACCCAGTACTTC

clone size: NA
D gene: TRBD2
V gene: TRBV12-3/TRBV12-4
J gene: TRBJ2-3
CDR3 protein: CASRLLAGAGDTQYF
CDR3 DNA: TGTGCCAGCAGACTACTAGCGGGAGCTGGAGATACGCAGTATTTT

clone size: few
D gene: TRBD1
V gene: TRBV5-4
J gene: TRBJ2-3
CDR3 protein: CASSLVTGGGSTDTQYF
CDR3 DNA: TGTGCCAGCAGCTTAGTTACAGGGGGCGGAAGCACAGATACGCAGTATTTT

clone size: NA
D gene: NA
V gene: TRBV7-8
J gene: TRBJ2-7
CDR3 protein: CASSQRDIASYEQYF
CDR3 DNA: TGTGCCAGCAGCCAAAGGGACATAGCCTCCTACGAGCAGTACTTC

clone size: few
D gene: TRBD1
V gene: TRBV10-3
J gene: TRBJ1-6
CDR3 protein: CAIKGQGVNSPLHF
CDR3 DNA: TGTGCCATCAAGGGCCAGGGGGTAAATTCACCCCTCCACTTT

clone size: few
D gene: TRBD1
V gene: TRBV29-1
J gene: TRBJ2-7
CDR3 protein: CSVGPSGGYEQYF
CDR3 DNA: TGCAGCGTTGGTCCCTCAGGGGGCTACGAGCAGTACTTC

clone size: many
D gene: TRBD2
V gene: TRBV11-2
J gene: TRBJ2-1
CDR3 protein: CASSAISGSSYNEQFF
CDR3 DNA: TGTGCCAGCAGCGCGATTAGCGGGAGCTCCTACAATGAGCAGTTCTTC

clone size: NA
D gene: NA
V gene: TRBV7-2
J gene: TRBJ1-5
CDR3 protein: CASSRLGEYYQPQHF
CDR3 DNA: TGTGCCAGCAGCCGATTAGGGGAATATTATCAGCCCCAGCATTTT

clone size: NA
D gene: NA
V gene: TRBV19
J gene: TRBJ1-3
CDR3 protein: CASSRTSGNTIYF
CDR3 DNA: TGTGCCAGTAGCAGGACCTCTGGAAACACCATATATTTT

clone size: NA
D gene: NA
V gene: TRBV24-1
J gene: TRBJ1-5
CDR3 protein: CATSGQYNQPQHF
CDR3 DNA: TGTGCCACCAGTGGACAGTACAATCAGCCCCAGCATTTT

clone size: few
D gene: NA
V gene: TRBV7-8
J gene: TRBJ1-3
CDR3 protein: CASSLVRSTGNTIYF
CDR3 DNA: TGTGCCAGCAGCTTAGTCAGGTCGACTGGAAACACCATATATTTT

clone size: NA
D gene: TRBD2
V gene: TRBV7-9
J gene: TRBJ2-5
CDR3 protein: CASSSTSGGAREETQYF
CDR3 DNA: TGTGCCAGCAGCTCAACTAGCGGGGGGGCCAGAGAAGAGACCCAGTACTTC

clone size: NA
D gene: TRBD2
V gene: TRBV27
J gene: TRBJ2-7
CDR3 protein: CASSSRDYYEQYF
CDR3 DNA: TGTGCCAGCAGTTCCCGGGACTACTACGAGCAGTACTTC

clone size: NA
D gene: TRBD1
V gene: TRBV28
J gene: TRBJ1-1
CDR3 protein: CASNPGQAVSGAFF
CDR3 DNA: TGTGCCAGCAACCCCGGACAGGCGGTATCGGGAGCTTTCTTT

clone size: NA
D gene: NA
V gene: TRBV11-2
J gene: TRBJ2-5
CDR3 protein: CASRLGSQGETQYF
CDR3 DNA: TGTGCCAGCAGGCTAGGGTCCCAGGGAGAGACCCAGTACTTC

clone size: NA
D gene: NA
V gene: TRBV28
J gene: TRBJ2-7
CDR3 protein: CANSLHYEQYF
CDR3 DNA: TGTGCCAACAGTCTGCACTACGAGCAGTACTTC

clone size: NA
D gene: NA
V gene: TRBV7-2
J gene: TRBJ1-1
CDR3 protein: CASSLIINTEAFF
CDR3 DNA: TGTGCCAGCAGCTTAATTATAAACACTGAAGCTTTCTTT

clone size: NA
D gene: NA
V gene: TRBV11-1
J gene: TRBJ2-1
CDR3 protein: CASSLAPRGSYNEQFF
CDR3 DNA: TGTGCCAGCAGCTTAGCGCCCCGGGGATCCTACAATGAGCAGTTCTTC

clone size: NA
D gene: NA
V gene: TRBV20-1
J gene: TRBJ2-2
CDR3 protein: CSAGRGPANTGELFF
CDR3 DNA: TGCAGTGCGGGTAGAGGACCAGCGAACACCGGGGAGCTGTTTTTT